The following is a T cell receptor (beta chain) sequence with its context. Its antigen is undetermined. Here immunoSEQ multiplex PCR was the method, and the copy in TCRdb shows in-frame clones only, minus some. The table shows 100,000 or so clones, with 80% to 95% occurring only once. This sample was included in a study of Tregs in tolerant kidney transplant recipients. Study-level findings and limits: Antigen-driven expansion was suggested because donor-specific Tregs expanded more than all Tregs in tolerant patients.

Germline lookup yields CDR1 SQVTM and CDR2 ANQGSEA. The V gene end was trimmed by 7 bases and the J gene end by 3 bases; junction bases not matched to a gene: 9. CDR3 size: 13 residues. Recipients received nonmyeloablative bone marrow transplants from related graft donors, with transient mixed chimerism. The sequence derives from a human patient who received a combined kidney and bone marrow transplant. The graft donor may account for some of the T cells. Sequenced material: CD4+ T cells from blood (PBMCs), taken 12 months after the transplant. The rearrangement links TRBV29-1 to TRBJ2-7, with 7 bases aligning to TRBD1. CDR3 bases: TGCAGCGCCACGGCAAGGACAGGCTACGAGCAGTACTTC. Translating it yields CSATARTGYEQYF.